This T cell receptor beta chain was captured by sequencing in a study of cytomegalovirus exposure and HLA in healthy donors. About the study: A prior study identified just under 120 million unique TCR beta sequences from around 180 million T cells.

It was with 60 Vbeta and 13 Jbeta primers that the PCR ran. Sequencing was performed with immunoSEQ multiplex PCR; in TCRdb, only in-frame clones are kept and a portion is missing. The table lists around 130,000 clones, around 81% of them singletons. CDR1 is SGHNT, CDR2 YYREEE, per germline (reference sequence). The ends were cut back, 3 bases at V and 1 base at J, with 8 bases in the middle. The CDR3 has 15 residues. Study observations and caveats: Sequencing artifact likely explains a cluster of highly shared sequence variants. Reports credit the classifier with highly specific, highly sensitive diagnosis of cytomegalovirus status. Immune exposure data for these donors was limited to CMV serostatus.

On this clone: As yet, its antigen is unknown.

The TCR comes from a young man in good health and CMV-seronegative. V and J are TRBV5-4 and TRBJ1-6, with TRBD1 as a possible D gene (5 bases). Source material: PBMCs. CDR3 sequence reads: CASSSKGSYNSPLHF. DNA for the CDR3: TGTGCCAGCAGCTCCAAGGGGTCCTATAATTCACCCCTCCACTTT.